The 19 T cell receptor beta chains below all came from one sample that was sequenced in a study of blood T cells in healthy people across ages (dated by TCRdb to 2014 to 2015). Library construction relied on 5' RACE. The reads were generated on an Illumina HiSeq 2500. The second PCR ran for roughly 7 to 12 cycles and used a J-beta primer mix along with a sample-barcoded 5' primer. In TCRdb, the public reads were trimmed at Q25 with fastp and aligned with MiXCR, with productive beta chains retained. Rows with a matching CDR3 protein are joined into one entry that keeps the most common DNA and genes. The sample contains about 760,000 distinct CDR3 sequences, 56% of them found a single time. The ten largest clones capture roughly 25% of the sample. Sequenced sample: blood. The receptors derive from a man in his forties in good health.

This rearrangement joins TRBV5-1 to TRBJ1-2; the match to TRBD1 covers 10 bases. The V gene end was trimmed by 10 bases and the J gene end by 5 bases; junction bases not matched to a gene: 11. This CDR3 comprises 14 residues. Germline CDR1 SGHRS, CDR2 YFSETQ. This CDR3 reads CAPVLGQGYYGYTF. CDR3 nucleotides: TGCGCCCCCGTTTTGGGACAGGGGTATTATGGCTACACCTTC.

The count of this clonotype is one. V gene TRBV6-2 or TRBV6-3 combines with J gene TRBJ2-7, with 9 bases matching TRBD1. The CDR3 has 16 amino acids. With 6 bases clipped from V and 0 bases from J, the junction kept 9 bases outside the gene matches. The germline CDR1 and CDR2 sequences are MNHEY and SVGEGT. As DNA, the CDR3 is TGTGCCAGCAGCCCCGGGACAGGGAGTTTCTCCTACGAGCAGTACTTC. Translation: CASSPGTGSFSYEQYF.

This chain uses TRBV11-3 with TRBJ2-1; D tentatively reads TRBD1 or TRBD2 (5 bases each). Germline CDR1 is SGHNT and CDR2 is YENEEA. The CDR3 loop spans 14 amino acids. V lost 4 bases and J 5 bases, leaving 12 bases between the germline ends. CDR3 nucleotides: TGTGCCAGCAGCTCCATGGGGGTCCACAATGAGCAGTTCTTC. This encodes CASSSMGVHNEQFF.

The chain carries TRBV28 and TRBJ2-5; D tentatively reads TRBD1 or TRBD2 (6 bases each). The CDR3 has 13 amino acids. V lost 1 base and J 11 bases, leaving 14 bases between the germline ends. Germline CDR1 MDHEN, CDR2 SYDVKM. CDR3 residues: CASSLSTGREQYF. The CDR3 coding sequence is TGTGCCAGCAGTTTATCGACAGGTCGGGAGCAGTACTTC.

V is TRBV20-1 and J is TRBJ2-5, with TRBD2 identical over 8 bases. The J call is doubtful: the DNA matches TRBJ2-7 better. Germline CDR1 and CDR2: DFQATT and SNEGSKA (reference sequence). The CDR3 is 15 residues long. CDR3 nucleotide sequence: TGCAGTGCTCGGGGGGGCGCGGGTCCCTCTAACGAGCAGTACTTC. This gives the protein CSARGGAGPSNEQYF.

Ten or more counts support this clonotype. This chain connects TRBV4-2 to TRBJ1-2; 9 bases align to TRBD1. V lost 8 bases to trimming and J lost 8 bases; unmatched junction nucleotides: 12. Germline loops: CDR1 LGHNA, CDR2 YNFKEQ. The CDR3 has 14 amino acids. CDR3 sequence: CASGPSNRGHGYTF. CDR3 coding DNA: TGTGCCAGCGGACCGTCGAACAGGGGGCACGGCTACACCTTC.

The chain couples TRBV10-3 to TRBJ1-2; D not certain. Per the germline V gene, CDR1 is ENHRY and CDR2 is SYGVKD. V lost 4 bases and J 8 bases, leaving 11 bases between the germline ends. The CDR3 loop spans 12 amino acids. The CDR3 region has the DNA TGTGCCATCAGTGCATCCCGGGAAGGCTACACCTTC. Translated, it gives CAISASREGYTF.

The rearrangement uses TRBV6-5 and TRBJ2-7, with 7 bases fitting TRBD2. The CDR3 sequence is 12 residues long. CDR1 and CDR2 from the germline V gene are MNHEY and SVGAGI. The DNA for the CDR3 is TGTGCTGCGCAGGGAGGGCTCTACGAGCAGTACTTC. Translation gives CAAQGGLYEQYF.

V and J are TRBV20-1 and TRBJ2-2; tentative D call: TRBD1 (5 bases). This CDR3 is 14 amino acids long. Trimming took off 6 bases at V and 0 bases at J, with 11 bases between the two ends. Germline-derived CDR1 and CDR2 are DFQATT and SNEGSKA (reference sequence). In DNA, the CDR3 is TGCAGTGCCAGACAGATAACGAACACCGGGGAGCTGTTTTTT. It yields the protein CSARQITNTGELFF.

V is TRBV4-3 and J is TRBJ2-7; D is unclear. Germline assignment: CDR1 LGHNA and CDR2 YSLEER. This CDR3 contains 15 residues. Trimming removed 4 bases from V and 4 bases from J, with 17 bases in between. The CDR3 region has the DNA TGCGCCAGCAGCCCTCTGAAAGGCATAATATACGAGCAGTACTTC. Translation: CASSPLKGIIYEQYF.

The CDR3 sequence: CSAEQGTHEQYF. The CDR3 nucleotides read TGCAGTGCTGAACAGGGTACCCACGAGCAGTACTTC. This chain joins TRBV20-1 and TRBJ2-5; weak D call: TRBD1 (6 bases). The DNA matches TRBJ2-7 better at its end, which makes the J call doubtful. CDR1 and CDR2 (germline): DFQATT, SNEGSKA (reference sequence). The CDR3 loop spans 12 amino acids.

This clonotype was observed a few times. The genes are TRBV29-1 and TRBJ2-5; TRBD2 matches 7 bases. J gave up 7 bases and V 6 bases, and 11 bases lay outside the gene matches. The CDR3 runs 13 residues. The germline gives CDR1 SQVTM, CDR2 ANQGSEA. The CDR3 here is CSVAGGESVTQYF. The CDR3, as DNA: TGCAGCGTCGCTGGGGGGGAGAGCGTGACCCAGTACTTC.

This clonotype was found many times. The V call is TRBV20-1, the J call TRBJ2-3; 14 bases map to TRBD2. Trimming at V came to 0 bases and at J to 0 bases, leaving 8 bases not matched to a gene. Germline assignment: CDR1 DFQATT and CDR2 SNEGSKA (reference sequence). The CDR3 extends over 19 amino acids. Here the CDR3 DNA reads TGCAGTGCTAGAGATCGTCGGGGACTAGCGGGAGCTAGCACAGATACGCAGTATTTT. It specifies CSARDRRGLAGASTDTQYF.

This clonotype turned up a few times. The rearrangement joins TRBV3-1 to TRBJ1-2, with 12 bases identical to TRBD1. After removal of 4 bases from V and 3 bases from J, the junction contained 3 bases not matched to a gene. The CDR3 is 15 residues long. Germline V gives CDR1 LGHDT, CDR2 YNNKEL (reference sequence). The CDR3 here is CASSPGTGGDYGYTF. The CDR3, as DNA: TGTGCCAGCAGCCCTGGGACAGGGGGCGACTATGGCTACACCTTC. Supplemented by reference TRBV3-1 and TRBJ1-2, the full variable domain reads DTAVSQTPKYLVTQMGNDKSIKCEQNLGHDTMYWYKQDSKKFLKIMFSYNNKELIINETVPNRFSPKSPDKAHLNLHINSLELGDSAVYFCASSPGTGGDYGYTFGSGTRLTVV.

The rearrangement joins TRBV7-9 to TRBJ2-5; TRBD1 matches at 9 bases. V lost 5 bases to trimming and J lost 1 base; unmatched junction nucleotides: 5. The CDR3 consists of 15 residues. Germline V gene lookup returns CDR1 SEHNR and CDR2 FQNEAQ (reference sequence). CDR3 residues: CASSRKDRGQETQYF. DNA of the CDR3: TGTGCCAGCAGCCGGAAGGACAGGGGCCAAGAGACCCAGTACTTC.

The chain combines TRBV9 with TRBJ2-5, with TRBD2 matching 7 bases. The CDR3 runs to 15 residues. The germline V gene encodes CDR1 SGDLS and CDR2 YYNGEE. The junction had 17 bases not matched to a gene; V was cut back by 4 bases and J by 11 bases. CDR3 residues: CASSPIHDLGGEQYF. The CDR3 DNA reads TGTGCCAGCAGCCCTATCCACGACTTGGGGGGGGAGCAGTACTTC.

V is TRBV7-9 and J is TRBJ2-3; 7 positions agree with TRBD2. The V gene end was trimmed by 5 bases and the J gene end by 6 bases; junction bases not matched to a gene: 11. The CDR3 loop spans 15 amino acids. CDR1 is SEHNR, CDR2 FQNEAQ, per germline (reference sequence). CDR3: CASSRFSGTMDTQYF. In DNA form, the CDR3 reads TGTGCCAGCAGCCGGTTCAGCGGGACGATGGATACGCAGTATTTT. The full variable domain, with the rest looked up from reference TRBV7-9 and TRBJ2-3, is DTGVSQNPRHKITKRGQNVTFRCDPISEHNRLYWYRQTLGQGPEFLTYFQNEAQLEKSRLLSDRFSAERPKGSFSTLEIQRTEQGDSAMYLCASSRFSGTMDTQYFGPGTRLTVL.

The J gene is TRBJ2-1, the V gene TRBV12-3 or TRBV12-4; a weak D match, TRBD1 (5 bases). The ends were cut back, 5 bases at V and 9 bases at J, with 14 bases in the middle. The CDR3 runs 13 residues. The CDR3 loop reads CASSDLRVGEQFF. The CDR3 DNA sequence: TGTGCCAGCAGTGACCTCAGGGTGGGTGAGCAGTTCTTC.

The V and J genes are TRBV2 and TRBJ1-2, with D possibly matching TRBD1 (5 bases). There are 14 residues in the CDR3. Germline V lookup: CDR1 SNHLY, CDR2 FYNNEI. Trimming took 2 bases from V and 8 from J, leaving 15 bases between them. The CDR3 nucleotides read TGTGCCAGCAGTGAACGCCCGGGACTCGGCGGCTACACCTTC. This sequence encodes CASSERPGLGGYTF.